One and the same sample provided the 18 T cell receptor beta chains below, sequenced in a study of cytomegalovirus exposure and HLA in healthy donors. The PCR used 60 Vbeta and 13 Jbeta primers. The assay was immunoSEQ multiplex PCR, and TCRdb's table has in-frame clones only and misses some. The data contain 100,000 to 150,000 clones, approximately 75% of them singletons. The sequencing sample was made of PBMCs. Receptors originate from a man aged 30-40 years in good health and CMV-seronegative.

J is TRBJ2-3 and V is TRBV4-2; unclear D gene. Germline V gives CDR1 LGHNA, CDR2 YNFKEQ. Trimming took off 1 base at V and 4 bases at J, with 12 bases between the two ends. This CDR3 comprises 15 residues. CDR3 nucleotides: TGTGCCAGCAGCCAAGCCGCCCGGGTTCCAGATACGCAGTATTTT. Protein: CASSQAARVPDTQYF.

The rearrangement joins TRBV19 to TRBJ2-7, with a tentative D call TRBD2 (5 bases). With 3 bases removed from V and 3 bases from J, the gap between germline ends came to 12 bases. Germline V lookup: CDR1 LNHDA, CDR2 SQIVND (reference sequence). The CDR3 covers 14 residues. The CDR3 region has the DNA TGTGCCAGTAGTATCCAGCCCCGGGGCTACGAGCAGTACTTC. This translates into CASSIQPRGYEQYF. The whole variable domain, filled in from reference TRBV19 and TRBJ2-7, reads DGGITQSPKYLFRKEGQNVTLSCEQNLNHDAMYWYRQDPGQGLRLIYYSQIVNDFQKGDIAEGYSVSREKKESFPLTVTSAQKNPTAFYLCASSIQPRGYEQYFGPGTRLTVT.

The chain combines TRBV6-4 with TRBJ2-3; 8 bases line up with TRBD2. CDR1 is MRHNA, CDR2 SNTAGT, per germline. This CDR3 contains 15 residues. V lost 3 bases and J lost 0; bases outside the gene matches: 2. CDR3 sequence reads: CASSDSGESTDTQYF. CDR3 in DNA: TGTGCCAGCAGTGATAGCGGGGAGAGCACAGATACGCAGTATTTT.

This clone was detected a few times. The rearrangement uses TRBV4-1 and TRBJ2-7, with 9 bases fitting TRBD1. CDR1 is MGHRA and CDR2 is YSYEKL in the germline V gene. This CDR3 comprises 16 residues. Trimming removed 4 bases from V and 4 bases from J; junction bases left unmatched: 11. The CDR3, as DNA: TGCGCCAGCAGCCCCCTGGGACAGGGAGGCACGTACGAGCAGTACTTC. Translated: CASSPLGQGGTYEQYF.

The chain links TRBV11-2 to TRBJ2-1; 12 positions agree with TRBD2. The CDR3 has 15 amino acids. After removal of 7 bases from V and 5 bases from J, the junction contained 6 bases not matched to a gene. Per germline, CDR1 SGHAT and CDR2 FQNNGV. The CDR3, as DNA: TGTGCCAGCACCCAGACTAGCGGGGGTAACAATGAGCAGTTCTTC. Amino acid sequence: CASTQTSGGNNEQFF. The full variable domain, rest sourced from reference TRBV11-2 and TRBJ2-1, is EAGVAQSPRYKIIEKRQSVAFWCNPISGHATLYWYQQILGQGPKLLIQFQNNGVVDDSQLPKDRFSAERLKGVDSTLKIQPAKLEDSAVYLCASTQTSGGNNEQFFGPGTRLTVL.

This clone appeared a single time. The CDR3 loop reads CASSQELPNTEAFF. CDR3 sequence (DNA): TGCGCCAGCAGCCAAGAACTACCTAACACTGAAGCTTTCTTT. V usage is TRBV4-1 and J usage is TRBJ1-1, with D unresolved. The CDR3 runs to 14 residues. V was trimmed by 0 bases and J by 2 bases, leaving 7 bases between them. The germline gives CDR1 MGHRA, CDR2 YSYEKL.

The chain carries TRBV7-9 and TRBJ1-5; a weak D match, TRBD1 (6 bases). CDR1 is SEHNR and CDR2 is FQNEAQ in the germline V gene (reference sequence). The CDR3 sequence is 15 residues long. Deletions cut 4 bases from V and 3 bases from J, with 13 bases between. For the CDR3, the DNA is TGTGCCAGCAGCTCGAGGGGGGGCGTCAATCAGCCCCAGCATTTT. Translated: CASSSRGGVNQPQHF. Full variable domain (missing parts from reference TRBV7-9 and TRBJ1-5): DTGVSQNPRHKITKRGQNVTFRCDPISEHNRLYWYRQTLGQGPEFLTYFQNEAQLEKSRLLSDRFSAERPKGSFSTLEIQRTEQGDSAMYLCASSSRGGVNQPQHFGDGTRLSIL.

For this clone: A junction boundary mismatches the germline segment, possibly from a read error. This chain links TRBV18 with TRBJ1-6; 11 positions agree with TRBD1. The CDR3 runs to 15 residues. Germline lookup yields CDR1 KGHSH and CDR2 LQKENI. The CDR3 nucleotides read TGTGCCAGCACACCGGGGACAGGGGGGAATTCACCCCTCCACTTT. Its translation is CASTPGTGGNSPLHF. The complete variable domain, with remaining parts taken from reference TRBV18 and TRBJ1-6, reads NAGVMQNPRHLVRRRGQEARLRCSPMKGHSHVYWYRQLPEEGLKFMVYLQKENIIDESGMPKERFSAEFPKEGPSILRIQQVVRGDSAAYFCASTPGTGGNSPLHFGNGTRLTVT.

This chain uses TRBV5-6 with TRBJ1-1, with D maybe TRBD1 (5 bases). The CDR3 sequence is 12 residues long. V was cut by 5 bases and J by 7 bases, with 12 bases left in between. CDR1 is SGHDT, CDR2 YYEEEE, per germline. In nucleotides, the CDR3 is TGTGCCAGCAGTTCTGGGGGGGGTGAAGCTTTCTTT. Residues: CASSSGGGEAFF.

The J gene is TRBJ1-2, the V gene TRBV6-1; 7 bases are shared with TRBD1. The V segment lost 3 bases and the J segment 5 bases; nucleotides outside the gene matches: 3. Germline assignment: CDR1 MNHNS and CDR2 SASEGT. The CDR3 has 13 residues. The CDR3: CASSDGTVYGYTF. CDR3 sequence (DNA): TGTGCCAGCAGTGACGGGACAGTGTATGGCTACACCTTC.

This clone was seen once. This rearrangement joins TRBV4-3 to TRBJ2-7, with D possibly TRBD2 on 7 matching bases. The CDR3 is made up of 15 amino acids. V was cut by 1 base and J by 4 bases, with 14 bases left in between. Germline values: CDR1 LGHNA, CDR2 YSLEER. The CDR3 protein is CASSQGEGESYEQYF. CDR3 bases: TGCGCCAGCAGCCAAGGGGAGGGGGAGTCTTACGAGCAGTACTTC.

The chain joins TRBV4-3 to TRBJ1-6, with D uncertain. V lost 0 bases, J lost 9 bases, and 9 bases lay in between. The CDR3 runs 14 residues. The V gene's germline CDR1 is LGHNA and CDR2 YSLEER. The CDR3 is CASSQDLRGSPLHF. The DNA for the CDR3 is TGCGCCAGCAGCCAAGATCTTCGGGGTTCACCCCTCCACTTT.

This chain links TRBV7-2 with TRBJ1-2; weak D call: TRBD1 (6 bases). Germline CDR1 reads SGHTA; CDR2 reads FQGNSA. V was trimmed by 2 bases and J by 8 bases, leaving 12 bases between them. The CDR3 contains 13 residues. The CDR3, as DNA: TGTGCCAGCAGCTTAAAGGGGGTGTGGGGCTACACCTTC. Residues: CASSLKGVWGYTF.

This chain links TRBV6-5 with TRBJ2-7; the match to TRBD1 covers 7 bases. This CDR3 comprises 13 residues. Looked up from germline, CDR1 is MNHEY and CDR2 is SVGAGI. The V and J ends lost 6 bases and 2 bases, in that order; junction bases with no gene match: 4. CDR3 bases: TGTGCCAGCAGCGTACAGGGGCCCTACGAGCAGTACTTC. As protein: CASSVQGPYEQYF.

The chain employs TRBV28 and TRBJ2-5; 12 bases match TRBD2. Germline CDR1 is MDHEN and CDR2 is SYDVKM. The CDR3 has 17 residues. The junction had 3 bases not matched to a gene; V was cut back by 1 base and J by 0 bases. CDR3 in amino acids: CASSLYGLAGNQETQYF. DNA of the CDR3: TGTGCCAGCAGTTTATATGGACTAGCGGGGAACCAAGAGACCCAGTACTTC.

A few counts support this clone. The chain links TRBV7-8 to TRBJ2-7; D is possibly TRBD1 (5 bases). V lost 5 bases and J lost 5, with 10 bases in between. The germline V gene has CDR1 SGHVS and CDR2 FQNEAQ. CDR3 length equals 12 residues. The CDR3 is CASSPGLNEQYF. CDR3 nucleotides: TGTGCCAGCAGCCCAGGGTTAAACGAGCAGTACTTC.

The gene calls are TRBV5-1 and TRBJ1-2, with TRBD1 as a possible D gene (5 bases). From germline, CDR1 is SGHRS and CDR2 YFSETQ. CDR3 length equals 14 residues. The ends were cut back, 1 base at V and 6 bases at J, with 13 bases in the middle. CDR3 region: CASSLWVGGHGYTF. Written as DNA, the CDR3 is TGCGCCAGCAGCTTGTGGGTCGGGGGTCATGGCTACACCTTC.

This clone was observed a handful of times. The chain recombines TRBV21-1 with TRBJ1-2; the table's TRBD1 call for D was not verified on the DNA. TRBV21-1 is a pseudogene. The CDR3 runs to 14 residues. The CDR3 protein is CASKGQGGSYGYTF. The CDR3 DNA reads TGTGCCAGCAAGGGACAGGGAGGGTCCTATGGCTACACCTTC.